This TCR beta chain was documented in a study of T cell changes during pregnancy in multiple sclerosis. This clone has more than one count but fewer than ten. This CDR3 region has 12 residues. CDR1 SGHRS and CDR2 YFSETQ come from the germline V gene. V lost 4 bases and J lost 6; bases outside the gene matches: 1. Sequencing used immunoSEQ multiplex PCR; TCRdb keeps in-frame clones, though not all of them. The table lists some 22,000 clones, about 90% of them singletons. This chain uses TRBV5-1 with TRBJ2-1; 7 bases are shared with TRBD1. The receptor comes from a female donor with multiple sclerosis, enrolled in a pregnancy study. Sequenced here: CD8+ T cells from peripheral blood mononuclear cells, sampled after pregnancy. As DNA, the CDR3 is TGCGCCAGCAGCGGGGACAGCAATGAGCAGTTCTTC. Amino acids: CASSGDSNEQFF.